Only a few counts were recorded for the clone carrying this T cell receptor (beta chain). The repertoire was sequenced with immunoSEQ multiplex PCR; TCRdb's copy has only in-frame clones and lacks some. The sample shows more than 20,000 clones, less than 95% of them seen only once. After removal of 6 bases from V and 1 base from J, the junction contained 0 bases not matched to a gene. Germline V CDR1 and CDR2: SNHLY, FYNNEI. This CDR3 spans 13 amino acids. The data are from a study of T cell changes during pregnancy in multiple sclerosis. This chain links TRBV2 with TRBJ1-1; 9 bases agree with TRBD1. This receptor was obtained from a female donor with multiple sclerosis, enrolled in a pregnancy study. Sequences were derived from CD4+ T cells from peripheral blood mononuclear cells, sampled in the third trimester of pregnancy. The CDR3 sequence: CASRDRGNTEAFF. The CDR3 region has the DNA TGTGCCAGCAGGGACAGGGGGAACACTGAAGCTTTCTTT.